Each of the 18 T cell receptor beta chains below was sequenced from the same sample in a study of T cell responses to AZD1222 COVID-19 vaccine. Some clones are missing from TCRdb's copy, which holds only in-frame ones; the method was immunoSEQ multiplex PCR. The sample lists 90,000 to 95,000 clones, around 89% occurring once. Source: peripheral blood, taken 28 days after the second AZD1222 dose. Receptor source: an adult who received the AZD1222 COVID-19 vaccine.

The chain joins TRBV2 to TRBJ2-1; TRBD2 agrees at 13 bases. The length of the CDR3 is 16 residues. The junction had 2 bases not matched to a gene; V was cut back by 1 base and J by 5 bases. Germline lookup yields CDR1 SNHLY and CDR2 FYNNEI. CDR3 region: CASSEGGTSGNNEQFF. The CDR3 DNA reads TGTGCCAGCAGTGAAGGTGGGACTAGCGGGAACAATGAGCAGTTCTTC.

This clone was seen a single time. The V and J genes are TRBV19 and TRBJ1-5; 7 positions match TRBD1. Losses at the gene ends were 3 bases for V and 5 bases for J; bases not matched to a gene: 4. The CDR3 runs to 14 residues. The germline V gene encodes CDR1 LNHDA and CDR2 SQIVND (reference sequence). In DNA form, the CDR3 reads TGTGCCAGTAGTATGACAGGGAGGGATCAGCCCCAGCATTTT. This translates into CASSMTGRDQPQHF.

This chain connects TRBV5-1 to TRBJ2-5, with D hard to call. Germline assignment: CDR1 SGHRS and CDR2 YFSETQ. The length of the CDR3 is 13 residues. V was trimmed by 5 bases and J by 1 base, leaving 9 bases between them. CDR3 bases: TGCGCCAGCAGTTCACCCCCCCAAGAGACCCAGTACTTC. This sequence encodes CASSSPPQETQYF.

The chain carries TRBV20-1 and TRBJ2-7; D remains ambiguous. CDR3 length: 11 amino acids. Germline V lookup: CDR1 DFQATT, CDR2 SNEGSKA (reference sequence). V lost 4 bases, J lost 6 bases, and 10 bases lay in between. In DNA, the CDR3 is TGCAGTGCTACCCCCCGGGTCGAGCAGTACTTC. Translating it yields CSATPRVEQYF.

The gene calls are TRBV11-3 and TRBJ2-3; 8 nucleotides match TRBD1. The germline V gene encodes CDR1 SGHNT and CDR2 YENEEA. There are 15 residues in the CDR3. With 7 bases clipped from V and 0 bases from J, the junction kept 6 bases outside the gene matches. CDR3 residues: CASTYRDRSTDTQYF. The CDR3 DNA sequence: TGTGCCAGCACTTACCGGGACAGGAGCACAGATACGCAGTATTTT.

This clone has a single count. Compared with germline, one end of the junction differs, possibly owing to a read error. This chain links TRBV6-2 or TRBV6-3 with TRBJ2-2; D tentatively reads TRBD1 or TRBD2 (5 bases each). This CDR3 region has 12 residues. Germline V gives CDR1 MNHEY, CDR2 SVGEGT. The DNA for the CDR3 is TGTGCCAGCAGCCCGGACGTAGGGGAGCTATTTTTT. Translation gives CASSPDVGELFF.

The chain combines TRBV4-3 with TRBJ1-2; D perhaps matches TRBD1 (5 bases). V lost 0 bases and J lost 4, with 12 bases in between. The CDR3 is made up of 15 amino acids. Germline lookup yields CDR1 LGHNA and CDR2 YSLEER. The DNA of the CDR3 is TGCGCCAGCAGCCAAGACCGCCGCGACAGCTATGGCTACACCTTC. It translates to CASSQDRRDSYGYTF.

This chain connects TRBV7-9 to TRBJ1-4; D gene uncertain. The CDR3 spans 16 residues. Germline lookup yields CDR1 SEHNR and CDR2 FQNEAQ (reference sequence). V shed 5 bases and J shed 2 bases, with 15 bases lying between them. CDR3 sequence reads: CASSQSFGSTNEKLFF. In DNA form, the CDR3 reads TGTGCCAGCAGCCAGTCCTTCGGGTCTACTAATGAAAAACTGTTTTTT.

This clone was recorded only once. The chain joins TRBV9 to TRBJ2-1; TRBD2 matches 11 bases. The V and J ends lost 5 bases and 10 bases, in that order; junction bases with no gene match: 14. The length of the CDR3 is 16 residues. Per the germline V gene, CDR1 is SGDLS and CDR2 is YYNGEE. The CDR3 spells CASSLSTSGSGREQFF. CDR3 nucleotides: TGTGCCAGCAGTCTCTCCACTAGCGGGAGTGGTCGGGAGCAGTTCTTC. Full variable domain (missing parts from reference TRBV9 and TRBJ2-1): DSGVTQTPKHLITATGQRVTLRCSPRSGDLSVYWYQQSLDQGLQFLIQYYNGEERAKGNILERFSAQQFPDLHSELNLSSLELGDSALYFCASSLSTSGSGREQFFGPGTRLTVL.

The chain employs TRBV10-2 and TRBJ2-7, with 11 nucleotides matching TRBD2. V gave up 2 bases and J gave up 3 bases; unmatched junction bases: 12. Per the germline V gene, CDR1 is WSHSY and CDR2 is SAAADI. This CDR3 comprises 18 residues. DNA for the CDR3: TGCGCCAGCAGTGAGCCGCAGACTAGCGGGATAACCCTCTACGAGCAGTACTTC. Its protein is CASSEPQTSGITLYEQYF.

The gene calls are TRBV24-1 and TRBJ1-5, with D perhaps TRBD1 (5 bases). The V and J ends lost 10 bases and 11 bases respectively, with 20 bases between them. CDR1 KGHDR and CDR2 SFDVKD come from the germline V gene. The CDR3 is 13 residues long. The CDR3 here is CATPTAGYRAQHF. The CDR3 DNA reads as TGTGCCACGCCGACAGCCGGGTATAGAGCCCAGCATTTT.

This clone was seen a handful of times. The chain employs TRBV28 and TRBJ1-1, with D maybe TRBD1 (6 bases). The V and J ends lost 2 bases and 4 bases respectively, with 11 bases between them. The CDR3 contains 14 residues. CDR1 is MDHEN, CDR2 SYDVKM, per germline. The CDR3 DNA reads as TGTGCCAGCAGTTTAGGTCAGGGGATCACTGAAGCTTTCTTT. Protein sequence: CASSLGQGITEAFF.

The CDR3 nucleotides are TGTGCCAGCATGGGGGGAGCCCAGGTGCAGTTCTTC. It yields the protein CASMGGAQVQFF. This sequence joins TRBV2 and TRBJ2-1; TRBD2 is a possible D gene (6 bases). Looked up from germline, CDR1 is SNHLY and CDR2 is FYNNEI. The ends were cut back, 7 bases at V and 12 bases at J, with 16 bases in the middle. The CDR3 sequence is 12 residues long.

This sequence joins TRBV11-3 and TRBJ1-1; D ambiguous. This CDR3 region has 12 residues. Deletions cut 5 bases from V and 3 bases from J, with 7 bases between. CDR1 and CDR2 (germline): SGHNT, YENEEA. This CDR3 is CASSQGDTEAFF. CDR3 DNA sequence: TGTGCCAGCAGCCAAGGAGACACTGAAGCTTTCTTT.

The V and J genes are TRBV29-1 and TRBJ1-1, with D possibly being TRBD1 (5 bases). The CDR3 contains 14 residues. Trimming took 4 bases from V and 1 from J, leaving 13 bases between them. Per germline, CDR1 SQVTM and CDR2 ANQGSEA. As DNA, the CDR3 is TGCAGCGTTGGAGGTCGGGGGAGGAACACTGAAGCTTTCTTT. Translated, it gives CSVGGRGRNTEAFF.

The V and J genes are TRBV3-1 (or the pseudogene TRBV3-2) and TRBJ1-1; a possible D gene is TRBD1 (5 bases). CDR3 size: 12 residues. V was pared by 5 bases and J by 8 bases, with 12 bases between. Germline lookup yields CDR1 LGHDT and CDR2 YNNKEL (reference sequence). The CDR3 is CASSLQVGEAFF. For the CDR3, the DNA is TGTGCCAGCAGCTTACAGGTGGGAGAAGCTTTCTTT.

J is TRBJ2-3 and V is TRBV6-5, with 11 bases lining up with TRBD2. CDR1 and CDR2 from the germline V gene are MNHEY and SVGAGI. CDR3 length: 14 residues. The trim removed 10 bases at V and 4 bases at J, leaving 7 bases unmatched. The CDR3 nucleotides read TGTGCCATTAGGCTAGCGGGAGGTGCAGATACGCAGTATTTT. Protein sequence: CAIRLAGGADTQYF.

The CDR3 coding sequence is TGTGCCAGCAGCTTGGGGGACAGATACGAGCAGTACTTC. Translated: CASSLGDRYEQYF. The chain couples TRBV5-5 to TRBJ2-7; 7 bases are a match to TRBD1. Germline CDR1 and CDR2: SGHKS and YYEKEE (reference sequence). V lost 0 bases to trimming and J lost 4 bases; unmatched junction nucleotides: 1. The CDR3 has 13 residues.